This T cell receptor beta chain is from a study of monozygotic twins with inflammatory bowel disease. Broader study findings: Diversity of TCRbeta measured by inverse Simpson was lower in IBD patients than in healthy co-twins. The results supported no single strong signal or clonotype associated with IBD.

Used for each TCR library was 3500 ng of total RNA. For each CDR3 protein, TCRdb gives one entry from its re-call of the 5' RACE reads, without DNA. The specimen's table records around 380,000 distinct CDR3 sequences. From germline, CDR1 is DFQATT and CDR2 SNEGSKA (reference sequence). The CDR3 runs to 11 residues. After skipping T cell sorting, the authors isolated total RNA from whole blood. About this clonotype itself: Its antigen remains unidentified.

The chain is built from TRBV20-1 and TRBJ1-1; absent DNA, TCRdb's TRBD1 call cannot be checked. This TCR was recovered from a human donor with ulcerative colitis or Crohn's disease, or a healthy co-twin of an affected twin (not recorded which). Sequences were obtained from blood. This CDR3 reads CSAWTDPEAFF.